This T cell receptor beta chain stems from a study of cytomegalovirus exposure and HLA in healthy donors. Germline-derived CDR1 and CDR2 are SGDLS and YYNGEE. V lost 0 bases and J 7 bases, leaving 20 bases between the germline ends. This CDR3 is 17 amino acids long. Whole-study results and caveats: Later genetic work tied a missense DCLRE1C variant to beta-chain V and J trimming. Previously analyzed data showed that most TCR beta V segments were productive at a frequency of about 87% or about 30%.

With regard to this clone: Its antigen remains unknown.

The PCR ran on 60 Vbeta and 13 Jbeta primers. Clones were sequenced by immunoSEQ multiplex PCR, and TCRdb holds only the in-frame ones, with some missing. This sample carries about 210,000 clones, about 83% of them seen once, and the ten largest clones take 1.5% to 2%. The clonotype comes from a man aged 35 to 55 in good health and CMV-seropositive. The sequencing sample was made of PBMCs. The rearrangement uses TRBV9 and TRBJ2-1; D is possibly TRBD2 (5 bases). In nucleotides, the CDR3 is TGTGCCAGCAGCGTAGAAAGTCTCTCCTGGGAGAGGAATGAGCAGTTCTTC. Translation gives CASSVESLSWERNEQFF.